This is a list of T cell receptor beta chains from one sample in a study of blood T cell repertoires in COVID-19. Here immunoSEQ multiplex PCR was the method, and the copy in TCRdb shows in-frame clones only, minus some. The top ten hold roughly 6% of the sample, which has approximately 260,000 clones, about 90% seen once. What was sequenced was PBMCs or T cells enriched from blood (not recorded which). The receptors were gathered from a woman under 40 with acute COVID-19. CDR3s include the opening cysteine and the closing phenylalanine or tryptophan. The D gene is left open where the match is weak. Clone sizes are given selectively: once, few, many, or a class where the clone is expanded.

V gene	J gene	clone size	D gene	CDR3 protein	CDR3 DNA
TRBV14	TRBJ1-1	.	.	CASSQLQDLNTEAFF	TGTGCCAGCAGCCAACTACAGGACCTGAACACTGAAGCTTTCTTT
TRBV2	TRBJ2-1	.	TRBD2	CASSSGTSDYNEQFF	TGTGCCAGCAGCTCCGGGACTAGCGACTACAATGAGCAGTTCTTC
TRBV7-9	TRBJ1-6	.	.	CASETGSSYNSPLHF	TGTGCCAGCGAGACAGGCAGCTCCTATAATTCACCCCTCCACTTT
TRBV5-6	TRBJ1-2	once	.	CASSPEGTASGRVYTF	TGTGCCAGCAGCCCGGAGGGTACGGCTAGCGGGAGAGTCTACACCTTC
TRBV7-9	TRBJ2-7	.	TRBD2	CASSLGGTGLAVHEQYF	TGTGCCAGCAGCTTAGGGGGGACGGGACTAGCGGTGCACGAGCAGTACTTC
TRBV28	TRBJ1-3	few	.	CASSSWTRTGNTIYF	TGTGCCAGCAGTTCATGGACACGGACTGGAAACACCATATATTTT
TRBV4-3	TRBJ2-3	.	.	CASSQYTTDTQYF	TGCGCCAGCAGCCAGTACACCACCGATACGCAGTATTTT
TRBV10-3	TRBJ2-2	.	TRBD1	CAISRDRDTGELFF	TGTGCCATCAGCCGGGACAGGGACACCGGGGAGCTGTTTTTT
TRBV3-1/TRBV3-2	TRBJ2-2	.	TRBD2	CASSQLAGTNTGELFF	TGTGCCAGCAGCCAACTAGCGGGGACGAACACCGGGGAGCTGTTTTTT
TRBV15	TRBJ1-2	.	TRBD1	CATSRNPGQGYYGYTF	TGTGCCACCAGCAGAAATCCCGGACAGGGATACTATGGCTACACCTTC
TRBV7-9	TRBJ1-1	.	.	CASSPSGRTMNTEAFF	TGTGCCAGCAGTCCTTCTGGACGGACAATGAACACTGAAGCTTTCTTT
TRBV7-9	TRBJ1-3	.	.	CATGELSFSGNTIYF	TGTGCCACCGGAGAGTTAAGTTTCTCTGGAAACACCATATATTTT
TRBV10-2	TRBJ2-1	.	.	CASSFQGNNEQFF	TGCGCCAGCAGTTTTCAGGGCAACAATGAGCAGTTCTTC
TRBV5-4	TRBJ2-2	.	.	CASSPQFRPTGELFF	TGTGCCAGCAGCCCACAATTCAGGCCCACCGGGGAGCTGTTTTTT
TRBV6-1	TRBJ2-3	.	TRBD2	CASSGKLAGHPWDTQYF	TGTGCCAGCAGTGGAAAACTAGCGGGGCACCCTTGGGATACGCAGTATTTT
TRBV18	TRBJ2-7	.	.	CASSPLSASSYEQYF	TGTGCCAGCTCACCACTTTCGGCTAGCTCCTACGAGCAGTACTTC
TRBV10-3	TRBJ1-1	.	.	CAISITPNTEAFF	TGTGCCATCAGTATTACACCGAACACTGAAGCTTTCTTT
TRBV3-1/TRBV3-2	TRBJ2-7	.	TRBD2	CASSPSTSGGNYEQYF	TGTGCCAGCAGCCCTTCGACTAGCGGGGGTAACTACGAGCAGTACTTC
TRBV3-1/TRBV3-2	TRBJ2-3	.	TRBD2	CASSPATTGGILEITDTQYF	TGTGCCAGCAGCCCGGCTACGACCGGGGGGATCCTCGAGATCACAGATACGCAGTATTTT
TRBV9	TRBJ1-5	once	TRBD1	CASSPGQGFGQPQHF	TGTGCCAGCAGCCCGGGACAGGGGTTCGGGCAGCCCCAGCATTTT
TRBV5-6	TRBJ2-7	.	.	CASSAVDRPFYEQYF	TGTGCCAGCAGCGCAGTTGACAGGCCATTTTACGAGCAGTACTTC
TRBV10-2	TRBJ2-7	.	.	CASKQTVSYEQYF	TGCGCCAGCAAACAGACCGTCTCCTACGAGCAGTACTTC
TRBV28	TRBJ2-5	.	.	CASRSGAQETQYF	TGTGCCAGCAGGTCGGGAGCCCAAGAGACCCAGTACTTC
TRBV2	TRBJ2-7	.	TRBD1	CASRGLIGTGPYEQYF	TGTGCCAGCAGAGGGTTAATCGGGACAGGGCCCTACGAGCAGTACTTC
TRBV25-1	TRBJ1-1	.	.	CASKEPGDQAFF	TGTGCCAGTAAGGAACCAGGTGACCAAGCTTTCTTT
TRBV9	TRBJ1-1	.	.	CASSAPGTTNTEAFF	TGTGCCAGCAGCGCTCCCGGGACAACGAACACTGAAGCTTTCTTT
TRBV3-1/TRBV3-2	TRBJ2-7	.	TRBD1	CASSRDRITLEQYF	TGTGCCAGCTCCCGGGACAGGATAACTCTCGAGCAGTACTTC
TRBV2	TRBJ2-1	.	.	CASNKGVLSNEQFF	TGTGCCAGCAATAAGGGGGTATTGTCGAATGAGCAGTTCTTC
TRBV7-2	TRBJ1-1	once	TRBD1	CASSARQGVNTEAFF	TGTGCCAGCAGCGCCAGACAGGGAGTGAACACTGAAGCTTTCTTT
TRBV10-3	TRBJ2-3	.	TRBD2	CAISVRAGGNTDTQYF	TGTGCCATCAGTGTTCGTGCGGGGGGGAACACAGATACGCAGTATTTT
TRBV6-2/TRBV6-3	TRBJ2-3	.	.	CASSQILITDTQYF	TGTGCCAGCAGTCAGATACTAATCACAGATACGCAGTATTTT
TRBV7-9	TRBJ2-1	.	TRBD2	CASSASGTYNEQFF	TGTGCCAGCAGCGCAAGCGGGACCTACAATGAGCAGTTCTTC
TRBV18	TRBJ1-1	.	TRBD1	CASSQWDRANTEAFF	TGTGCCAGCTCACAATGGGACAGGGCGAACACTGAAGCTTTCTTT
TRBV7-9	TRBJ1-6	.	.	CASSSDNPNPPLHF	TGTGCCAGCAGCTCCGACAACCCCAACCCACCCCTCCACTTT
TRBV5-1	TRBJ2-5	.	TRBD2	CASSLGLGGGRETQYF	TGCGCCAGCAGCTTGGGCCTCGGGGGGGGCCGAGAGACCCAGTACTTC
TRBV12-3/TRBV12-4	TRBJ2-1	few	.	CASSLDHQKQFF	TGTGCCAGCAGTTTAGACCACCAGAAGCAGTTCTTC
TRBV18	TRBJ1-1	.	TRBD1	CASSLGTGFSEAFF	TGTGCCAGCTCACTCGGGACAGGGTTCTCAGAAGCTTTCTTT
TRBV6-5	TRBJ1-5	.	TRBD1	CASRQGGFNQPQHF	TGTGCCAGCAGACAGGGGGGGTTCAATCAGCCCCAGCATTTT
TRBV14	TRBJ2-7	once	TRBD2	CASSPAGGAEQYF	TGTGCCAGCAGCCCGGCGGGGGGCGCCGAGCAGTACTTC
TRBV24-1	TRBJ2-3	.	TRBD2	CATSDRTSADTQYF	TGTGCCACCAGTGACAGGACTAGCGCAGATACGCAGTATTTT
TRBV4-1	TRBJ2-3	.	TRBD2	CASSGLAGGVDTQYF	TGCGCCAGCAGTGGACTAGCGGGAGGGGTTGATACGCAGTATTTT
TRBV12-3/TRBV12-4	TRBJ1-3	.	TRBD1	CASSRTGGNTIYF	TGTGCCAGCAGCAGGACAGGGGGAAACACCATATATTTT
TRBV4-3	TRBJ2-7	many	TRBD2	CASSQDLAGGLLSYEQYF	TGCGCCAGCAGCCAAGATCTAGCGGGAGGACTTCTCTCCTACGAGCAGTACTTC
TRBV19	TRBJ2-1	.	TRBD2	CASSQRESTYNEQFF	TGTGCCAGTAGTCAGCGGGAGAGTACCTACAATGAGCAGTTCTTC
TRBV2	TRBJ2-2	.	TRBD2	CASRGTSGVNTGELFF	TGTGCCAGCAGGGGGACTAGCGGGGTGAACACCGGGGAGCTGTTTTTT
TRBV27	TRBJ2-2	once	TRBD1	CASREGQANGELFF	TGTGCCAGCAGAGAGGGACAGGCTAACGGGGAGCTGTTTTTT
TRBV19	TRBJ2-2	.	TRBD1	CASSIIGLGTGRTTGELFF	TGTGCCAGTAGTATCATAGGTTTGGGGACAGGGAGGACCACCGGGGAGCTGTTTTTT
TRBV6-5	TRBJ2-1	.	.	CASTQQGPYNEQFF	TGTGCCAGCACCCAACAGGGTCCCTACAATGAGCAGTTCTTC
TRBV9	TRBJ1-4	.	.	CASSVGRVGEKLFF	TGTGCCAGCAGCGTAGGGAGGGTGGGTGAAAAACTGTTTTTT